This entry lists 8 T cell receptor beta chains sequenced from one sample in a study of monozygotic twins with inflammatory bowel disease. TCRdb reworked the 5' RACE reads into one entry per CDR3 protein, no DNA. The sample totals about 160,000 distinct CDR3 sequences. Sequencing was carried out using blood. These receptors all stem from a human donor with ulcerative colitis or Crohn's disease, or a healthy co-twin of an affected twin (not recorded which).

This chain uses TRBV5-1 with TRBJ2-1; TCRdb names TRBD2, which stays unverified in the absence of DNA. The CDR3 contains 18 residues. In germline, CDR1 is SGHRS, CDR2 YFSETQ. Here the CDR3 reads CASSTQGLADSSYNEQFF.

The CDR3 protein is CSVDGSGNTIYF. This chain uses TRBV29-1 with TRBJ1-3. Germline values: CDR1 SQVTM, CDR2 ANQGSEA. The CDR3 has 12 residues.

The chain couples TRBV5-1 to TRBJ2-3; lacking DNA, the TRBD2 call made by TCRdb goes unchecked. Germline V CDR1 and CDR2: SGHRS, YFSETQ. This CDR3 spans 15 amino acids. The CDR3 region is CASSLSGPVTDTQYF.

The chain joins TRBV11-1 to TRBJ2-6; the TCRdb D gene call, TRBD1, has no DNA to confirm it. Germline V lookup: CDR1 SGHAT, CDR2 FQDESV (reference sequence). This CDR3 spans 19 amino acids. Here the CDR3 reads CASSLLRTGSRSGANVLTF.

The CDR3 spells CASSQDYRSGRAFF. V usage is TRBV3-1 and J usage is TRBJ1-1; TCRdb returns TRBD1, unconfirmable since there is no DNA. The CDR3 runs to 14 residues. Germline CDR1 LGHDT, CDR2 YNNKEL (reference sequence).

The CDR3 spells CASRNDSPLHF. This chain connects TRBV2 to TRBJ1-6. The length of the CDR3 is 11 residues. From germline, CDR1 is SNHLY and CDR2 FYNNEI.

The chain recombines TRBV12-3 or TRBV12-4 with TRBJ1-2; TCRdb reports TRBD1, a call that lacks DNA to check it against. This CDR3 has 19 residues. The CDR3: CASSFEGGTGGDWDYGYTF.

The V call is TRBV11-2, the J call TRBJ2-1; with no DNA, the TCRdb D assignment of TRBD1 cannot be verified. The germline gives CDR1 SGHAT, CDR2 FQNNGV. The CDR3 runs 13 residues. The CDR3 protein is CASSLQGLNEQFF.